Listed here are 4 T cell receptor beta chains from one sample, sequenced in a study of cytomegalovirus exposure and HLA in healthy donors. Vbeta (60) and Jbeta (13) primers were used in the PCR. TCRdb's table, derived via immunoSEQ multiplex PCR, lists solely in-frame clones and lacks some. The sample lists about 200,000 clones, about 79% seen once, with about 0.094% in the top ten. The sequenced sample consisted of PBMCs. The source is a boy aged 2 to 9 in good health and CMV-seronegative.

The chain joins TRBV19 to TRBJ1-6, with 9 bases identical to TRBD1. Per germline, CDR1 LNHDA and CDR2 SQIVND (reference sequence). V trimming: 7 bases; J trimming: 10 bases; junction bases outside the gene matches: 5. The CDR3 runs to 13 residues. In nucleotides, the CDR3 is TGTGCCAGTATGGGACAGGGTCTCTCACCCCTCCACTTT. Translated, it gives CASMGQGLSPLHF.

Note on this clone: A junction boundary mismatches the germline segment, possibly from a read error. The chain is built from TRBV7-7 and TRBJ1-2; 11 nucleotides match TRBD1. The germline V gene has CDR1 SSHAT and CDR2 FNYEAQ (reference sequence). The CDR3 consists of 19 residues. The CDR3 coding sequence is TGTGCTAGCAGCTTAGCGGTGAGGACAGGGGGCCCCCTTCCTGTAGGCTACACCTTC. Translated: CASSLAVRTGGPLPVGYTF.

The chain joins TRBV6-5 to TRBJ1-3; D gene unclear. V shed 2 bases and J shed 3 bases, with 8 bases lying between them. Germline CDR1 reads MNHEY; CDR2 reads SVGAGI. The CDR3 totals 14 residues. The CDR3 DNA sequence: TGTGCCAGCAGTTACGGGCGGGTTGGAAACACCATATATTTT. This translates into CASSYGRVGNTIYF.

The rearrangement uses TRBV14 and TRBJ2-5; the D gene is possibly TRBD1 (7 bases). The V gene lost 3 bases and the J gene lost 5 bases, with 22 bases spanning the gap. The germline CDR1 and CDR2 sequences are SGHDN and FVKESK. This CDR3 is built from 17 residues. This CDR3 is CASSQPPQGTSGETQYF. CDR3 sequence (DNA): TGTGCCAGCAGCCAGCCCCCACAGGGGACTTCAGGGGAGACCCAGTACTTC.